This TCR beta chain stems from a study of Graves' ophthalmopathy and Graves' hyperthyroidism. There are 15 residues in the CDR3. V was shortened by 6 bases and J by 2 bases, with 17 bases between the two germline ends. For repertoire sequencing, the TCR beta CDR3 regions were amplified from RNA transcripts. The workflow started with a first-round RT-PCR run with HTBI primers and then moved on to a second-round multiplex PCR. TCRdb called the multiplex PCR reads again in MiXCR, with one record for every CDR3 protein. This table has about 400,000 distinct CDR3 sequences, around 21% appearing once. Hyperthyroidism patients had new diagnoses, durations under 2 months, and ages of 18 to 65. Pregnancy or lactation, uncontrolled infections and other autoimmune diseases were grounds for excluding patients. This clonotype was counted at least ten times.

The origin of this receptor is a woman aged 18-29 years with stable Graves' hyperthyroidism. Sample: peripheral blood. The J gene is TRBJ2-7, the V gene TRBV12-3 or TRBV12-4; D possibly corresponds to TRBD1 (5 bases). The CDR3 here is CASSPGQGIPYEQYF. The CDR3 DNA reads TGTGCCAGCAGCCCAGGGCAGGGTATCCCCTACGAGCAGTACTTC.